This entry lists 10 T cell receptor beta chains sequenced from one sample in a study of cytotoxic CD8 clonotypes in ibrutinib-treated CLL. This table comes from immunoSEQ multiplex PCR, and its TCRdb copy is limited to in-frame clones, with some not included. The sample holds some 3,000 clones, approximately 78% seen once. The sequencing here drew on PBMCs, taken before ibrutinib treatment. The source is a human donor with chronic lymphocytic leukemia.

This chain links TRBV10-2 with TRBJ1-5; the D gene is possibly TRBD1 (5 bases). CDR3 length: 15 residues. The germline CDR1 and CDR2 sequences are WSHSY and SAAADI. Between the trimmed V and J ends, which lost 9 bases and 0 bases, there was a span of 15 bases. The CDR3: CASGAPGVSNQPQHF. Here the CDR3 DNA reads TGCGCCAGTGGGGCCCCCGGGGTTAGCAATCAGCCCCAGCATTTT.

The chain links TRBV4-1 to TRBJ2-3; 12 bases fit TRBD2. This CDR3 has 17 residues. J was trimmed by 6 bases and V by 1 base; bases with no gene match: 8. Germline V gene lookup returns CDR1 MGHRA and CDR2 YSYEKL. DNA for the CDR3: TGCGCCAGCAGCCAAGGTCCTAGCGGGGGGGCGAGGGATACGCAGTATTTT. It translates to CASSQGPSGGARDTQYF.

The chain uses TRBV9 and TRBJ2-3; 8 positions agree with TRBD2. Per germline, CDR1 SGDLS and CDR2 YYNGEE. The CDR3 has 16 residues. V shed 3 bases and J 2 bases; nucleotides not matched to a gene: 8. As DNA, the CDR3 is TGTGCCAGCAGCGGGCTCGGGGGGGTCGCCACAGATACGCAGTATTTT. This gives the protein CASSGLGGVATDTQYF.

This chain uses TRBV7-9 with TRBJ1-5; D gene ambiguous. The CDR3 consists of 15 residues. The V and J ends lost 4 bases and 0 bases respectively, with 10 bases between them. CDR1 and CDR2 (germline): SEHNR, FQNEAQ (reference sequence). CDR3 sequence: CASSSGRLSNQPQHF. As DNA, the CDR3 is TGTGCCAGCAGCTCCGGACGTCTTAGCAATCAGCCCCAGCATTTT.

The V gene is TRBV5-1, the J gene TRBJ1-4; D ambiguous. Germline assignment: CDR1 SGHRS and CDR2 YFSETQ. The length of the CDR3 is 14 residues. V was cut by 4 bases and J by 8 bases, with 15 bases left in between. The CDR3 coding sequence is TGCGCCAGCAGCCGAGGGATCGCGGGCGAAAAACTGTTTTTT. Amino acid sequence: CASSRGIAGEKLFF.

CDR3 sequence reads: CASSIVDDRGYEQYF. Written as DNA, the CDR3 is TGTGCCAGTAGTATAGTAGACGACAGAGGCTACGAGCAGTACTTC. The chain carries TRBV19 and TRBJ2-7; maybe TRBD1 (5 bases). The CDR3 is made up of 15 amino acids. Germline V gives CDR1 LNHDA, CDR2 SQIVND (reference sequence). The V end lost 1 base, the J end lost 3 bases, and 13 bases lay between the germline ends.

The J gene is TRBJ1-6, the V gene TRBV6-1; 7 bases are shared with TRBD1. CDR3 length equals 13 residues. Per the germline V gene, CDR1 is MNHNS and CDR2 is SASEGT. V gave up 7 bases and J gave up 10 bases; unmatched junction bases: 7. The CDR3 nucleotides are TGTGCCAGCACCGCGCAAGGGGGCTCACCCCTCCACTTT. As protein: CASTAQGGSPLHF.

The chain recombines TRBV14 with TRBJ1-2; D gene uncertain. The germline V gene has CDR1 SGHDN and CDR2 FVKESK. V lost 0 bases to trimming and J lost 5 bases, with 10 bases between them. This CDR3 spans 14 amino acids. CDR3 DNA: TGTGCCAGCAGCCAAGATTTCGTCACTTATGGCTACACCTTC. Translation gives CASSQDFVTYGYTF.

The V gene is TRBV27, the J gene TRBJ2-5, with TRBD1 as a possible D gene (5 bases). Germline lookup yields CDR1 MNHEY and CDR2 SMNVEV (reference sequence). Trimming took off 3 bases at V and 4 bases at J, with 9 bases between the two ends. The CDR3 totals 13 residues. The CDR3 region has the DNA TGTGCCAGCAGTTTCCAGGGTAGAGAGACCCAGTACTTC. It is translated as CASSFQGRETQYF.

The chain has TRBV9 and TRBJ1-6; D gene unclear. The length of the CDR3 is 16 residues. CDR1 is SGDLS, CDR2 YYNGEE, per germline. Trimming stripped 0 bases from V and 4 bases from J, with 11 bases between. Here the CDR3 reads CASSVDWTGYNSPLHF. Here the CDR3 DNA reads TGTGCCAGCAGCGTAGATTGGACGGGATATAATTCACCCCTCCACTTT.